These T cell receptor beta chains were read from a single sample in a study of blood T cell repertoires in COVID-19. Data came from immunoSEQ multiplex PCR; TCRdb stores just in-frame clones and leaves some out. The sample holds roughly 290,000 clones, 89% seen once. The sequenced material came from PBMCs or T cells enriched from blood (not recorded which). The receptors come from a woman aged 40 to 49 who had recovered from COVID-19. Each CDR3 is given with its conserved first and last residue. A D gene is named only where the DNA matches it firmly.

j_gene	v_gene	d_gene	CDR3aa	CDR3nt
TRBJ2-7	TRBV30	NA	CAWSVQEQYF	TGTGCCTGGAGTGTCCAGGAGCAGTACTTC
TRBJ2-7	TRBV7-9	TRBD1	CATDRVSYEQYF	TGTGCCACGGACAGGGTATCCTACGAGCAGTACTTC
TRBJ2-1	TRBV19	NA	CASSLTAYNEQFF	TGTGCCAGTAGTTTGACAGCCTACAATGAGCAGTTCTTC
TRBJ1-1	TRBV2	NA	CASSDLGGASAEAFF	TGTGCCAGCAGTGATCTTGGGGGGGCGAGCGCTGAAGCTTTCTTT
TRBJ1-1	TRBV2	TRBD1	CASRGTGANTEAFF	TGTGCCAGCCGAGGTACAGGGGCGAACACTGAAGCTTTCTTT
TRBJ1-3	TRBV4-2	NA	CASSQSGTPGNTIYF	TGTGCCAGCAGCCAATCGGGTACACCTGGAAACACCATATATTTT
TRBJ1-2	TRBV5-8	TRBD1	CASSLGTGRGFGYTF	TGTGCCAGCAGCCTAGGGACAGGGAGAGGGTTTGGCTACACCTTC
TRBJ1-1	TRBV5-1	NA	CASGRTVGTEAFF	TGCGCCAGCGGGAGGACGGTGGGGACTGAAGCTTTCTTT
TRBJ2-2	TRBV11-2	TRBD2	CASSLVSAGGATGELFF	TGTGCCAGCAGCTTAGTATCAGCGGGGGGGGCCACCGGGGAGCTGTTTTTT
TRBJ2-3	TRBV2	NA	CASSGLDWRTDTQYF	TGTGCCAGCAGTGGGTTGGACTGGAGGACAGATACGCAGTATTTT
TRBJ1-2	TRBV5-5	NA	CASSLADTIYGYTF	TGTGCCAGCAGCTTGGCCGACACGATCTATGGCTACACCTTC
TRBJ2-7	TRBV5-1	TRBD2	CASSLSGRNDEQYF	TGCGCCAGCAGCCTTAGCGGGAGGAACGACGAGCAGTACTTC
TRBJ1-6	TRBV7-9	TRBD1	CASSIRTGRNSPLHF	TGTGCCAGCAGCATAAGGACAGGGAGAAATTCACCCCTCCACTTT
TRBJ1-2	TRBV30	NA	CAWSGSFYGYTF	TGTGCCTGGAGTGGAAGCTTCTATGGCTACACCTTC
TRBJ2-2	TRBV5-8	TRBD1	CASSFIVYRGQGGPGELFF	TGTGCCAGCAGCTTCATCGTTTACCGAGGACAGGGTGGACCCGGGGAGCTGTTTTTT
TRBJ2-3	TRBV29-1	NA	CSAETIGDTQYF	TGCAGCGCCGAGACTATTGGGGATACGCAGTATTTT
TRBJ1-2	TRBV28	NA	CASSFQRGGADYGYTF	TGTGCCAGCAGTTTCCAGCGGGGGGGGGCGGACTATGGCTACACCTTC
TRBJ1-3	TRBV2	NA	CASTLDRTNTIYF	TGTGCCAGCACTTTAGATAGGACTAACACCATATATTTT
TRBJ1-4	TRBV15	TRBD1	CATSKQTGKLFF	TGTGCCACCAGCAAACAGACAGGGAAACTGTTTTTT